This is a list of T cell receptor beta chains from one sample in a study of shared clonotypes between healthy human individuals. Using immunoSEQ multiplex PCR, the repertoire was profiled, and TCRdb retains in-frame clones only, with some absent. The table lists millions of clones, more than 90% of them singletons. The specimen sequenced was naive CD4+ T cells sorted from blood. The source is a man between 18 and 29 years old in good health. Each CDR3 is given with its conserved first and last residue. A D gene is named only where the DNA matches it firmly.

D gene: -
CDR3 length: 16
V gene: TRBV19
J gene: TRBJ2-2
CDR3 DNA: TGTGCCAGTAGTATAGGGGCCCCCGGAAACGCCGGGGAGCTGTTTTTT
CDR3 protein: CASSIGAPGNAGELFF

D gene: -
CDR3 length: 16
V gene: TRBV9
J gene: TRBJ2-7
CDR3 DNA: TGTGCCAGCAGCAGAGCCCTTGAGGGCCCTCCCTACGAGCAGTACTTC
CDR3 protein: CASSRALEGPPYEQYF

D gene: -
CDR3 length: 14
V gene: TRBV9
J gene: TRBJ1-1
CDR3 DNA: TGTGCCAGCAGCGTAGGAGGCCCGAACACTGAAGCTTTCTTT
CDR3 protein: CASSVGGPNTEAFF

D gene: -
CDR3 length: 18
V gene: TRBV9
J gene: TRBJ2-1
CDR3 DNA: TGTGCCAGCAGCGCCGACGGAGGGGGGGTAAGGGCCTACAATGAGCAGTTCTTC
CDR3 protein: CASSADGGGVRAYNEQFF

D gene: -
CDR3 length: 14
V gene: TRBV5-1
J gene: TRBJ1-1
CDR3 DNA: TGCGCCAGCAGCTTGGACAGAAGGAACACTGAAGCTTTCTTT
CDR3 protein: CASSLDRRNTEAFF

D gene: TRBD2
CDR3 length: 17
V gene: TRBV27
J gene: TRBJ2-1
CDR3 DNA: TGTGCCAGCAGCCCTCCCGCCCTAGCGGGGGGGTACAATGAGCAGTTCTTC
CDR3 protein: CASSPPALAGGYNEQFF

D gene: TRBD1
CDR3 length: 13
V gene: TRBV19
J gene: TRBJ2-2
CDR3 DNA: TGTGCCAGTAGAAAGGGGGCGGCCGGGGAGCTGTTTTTT
CDR3 protein: CASRKGAAGELFF

D gene: -
CDR3 length: 11
V gene: TRBV2
J gene: TRBJ2-1
CDR3 DNA: TGTGCCAGCAGTGTTTGGGGTGAGCAGTTCTTC
CDR3 protein: CASSVWGEQFF

D gene: -
CDR3 length: 14
V gene: TRBV30
J gene: TRBJ1-4
CDR3 DNA: TGTGCCTGGAGTAAGCGGGGTACTAATGAAAAACTGTTTTTT
CDR3 protein: CAWSKRGTNEKLFF

D gene: -
CDR3 length: 12
V gene: TRBV6-5
J gene: TRBJ1-2
CDR3 DNA: TGTGCCAGCAGTTACTCTGCAAATAGCTACACCTTC
CDR3 protein: CASSYSANSYTF

D gene: -
CDR3 length: 15
V gene: TRBV7-2
J gene: TRBJ1-6
CDR3 DNA: TGTGCCAGCAGCTTACGGCCCGGGCCAAATTCACCCCTCCACTTT
CDR3 protein: CASSLRPGPNSPLHF

D gene: -
CDR3 length: 18
V gene: TRBV4-1
J gene: TRBJ1-5
CDR3 DNA: TGCGCCAGCAGCCCCCGGGACCCAGAGGAGCTAGGCAATCAGCCCCAGCATTTT
CDR3 protein: CASSPRDPEELGNQPQHF

D gene: TRBD1
CDR3 length: 14
V gene: TRBV5-1
J gene: TRBJ2-5
CDR3 DNA: TGCGCCAGCAGCTCCCAGGGGGCTCAAGAGACCCAGTACTTC
CDR3 protein: CASSSQGAQETQYF

D gene: -
CDR3 length: 18
V gene: TRBV5-5
J gene: TRBJ1-1
CDR3 DNA: TGTGCCAGCAGCTTGGTACGGGGGAGACAGTTCGGGAACACTGAAGCTTTCTTT
CDR3 protein: CASSLVRGRQFGNTEAFF

D gene: TRBD1
CDR3 length: 13
V gene: TRBV29-1
J gene: TRBJ1-2
CDR3 DNA: TGCAGCGTTGTGACAGGGGTGTCGCAGGGCTACACCTTC
CDR3 protein: CSVVTGVSQGYTF

D gene: -
CDR3 length: 12
V gene: TRBV5-6
J gene: TRBJ2-3
CDR3 DNA: TGTGCCAGCAGCTTGAATCCAGATACGCAGTATTTT
CDR3 protein: CASSLNPDTQYF

D gene: TRBD2
CDR3 length: 15
V gene: TRBV11-3
J gene: TRBJ2-1
CDR3 DNA: TGTGCCAACAGCTTAGTGGCGGGAGTAGGCAATGAGCAGTTCTTC
CDR3 protein: CANSLVAGVGNEQFF

D gene: TRBD2
CDR3 length: 15
V gene: TRBV19
J gene: TRBJ2-5
CDR3 DNA: TGTGCCAGTAGTCCTAGCGGGGGGGCTGGAGAGACCCAGTACTTC
CDR3 protein: CASSPSGGAGETQYF

D gene: -
CDR3 length: 13
V gene: TRBV11-2
J gene: TRBJ2-7
CDR3 DNA: TGTGCCAGCAGCTTAGAACGGCAGGGACTCCAGTACTTC
CDR3 protein: CASSLERQGLQYF

D gene: -
CDR3 length: 11
V gene: TRBV5-5
J gene: TRBJ2-3
CDR3 DNA: TGTGCCAGCAGCTTGGGGAATACGCAGTATTTT
CDR3 protein: CASSLGNTQYF

D gene: -
CDR3 length: 14
V gene: TRBV4-1
J gene: TRBJ2-1
CDR3 DNA: TGCGCCAGCAGCCAAGTAGACATCGACAATGAGCAGTTCTTC
CDR3 protein: CASSQVDIDNEQFF